What follows are 21 T cell receptor beta chains derived from one specimen sequenced in a study of blood T cell repertoires in COVID-19. TCRdb's table, derived via immunoSEQ multiplex PCR, lists solely in-frame clones and lacks some. The table has about 310,000 clones, about nine tenths seen once. Material for sequencing was PBMCs or T cells enriched from blood (not recorded which). Receptors were obtained from a man aged 55 to 70 who had recovered from COVID-19.

The chain joins TRBV29-1 to TRBJ1-1; D is undetermined. Germline-derived CDR1 and CDR2 are SQVTM and ANQGSEA. Trimming stripped 0 bases from V and 14 bases from J, with 10 bases between. The CDR3 has 10 amino acids. Here the CDR3 reads CSVEDQVKFF. The CDR3 DNA follows: TGCAGCGTTGAAGATCAGGTTAAATTCTTT.

The V call is TRBV7-8, the J call TRBJ2-1; 8 nucleotides line up with TRBD2. The germline V gene has CDR1 SGHVS and CDR2 FQNEAQ. The V segment lost 5 bases and the J segment 0 bases; nucleotides outside the gene matches: 3. This CDR3 is built from 15 residues. This CDR3 is CASSLSGSSYNEQFF. Here the CDR3 DNA reads TGTGCCAGCAGCCTCAGCGGGAGCTCCTACAATGAGCAGTTCTTC. The full variable domain, its missing parts supplied by reference TRBV7-8 and TRBJ2-1, is GAGVSQSPRYKVAKRGQDVALRCDPISGHVSLFWYQQALGQGPEFLTYFQNEAQLDKSGLPSDRFFAERPEGSVSTLKIQRTQQEDSAVYLCASSLSGSSYNEQFFGPGTRLTVL.

This clone was counted a single time. The J gene is TRBJ2-7, the V gene TRBV30; TRBD2 agrees at 11 bases. The J segment lost 4 bases and the V segment lost 6 bases, leaving 8 bases of the junction unmatched. The CDR3 consists of 14 residues. Germline CDR1 GTSNPN, CDR2 SVGIG (reference sequence). Written as DNA, the CDR3 is TGTGCCTGTCAAAGACTAGCGGGGCAGTACGAGCAGTACTTC. Amino acids: CACQRLAGQYEQYF.

V is TRBV25-1 and J is TRBJ1-1, with 9 bases fitting TRBD1. Per the germline V gene, CDR1 is MGHDK and CDR2 is SYGVNS. Trimming at V came to 1 base and at J to 3 bases, leaving 3 bases not matched to a gene. The CDR3 is made up of 15 amino acids. CDR3 coding DNA: TGTGCCAGCAGTGAATCTGGGACAGGGCACACTGAAGCTTTCTTT. Its protein product is CASSESGTGHTEAFF.

Only a few counts were recorded for this clone. The same CDR3 is also encoded by other DNA sequences in this sample. The chain carries TRBV24-1 and TRBJ1-3; D not certain. V was cut by 4 bases and J by 0 bases, with 3 bases left in between. This CDR3 is 13 amino acids long. Germline V CDR1 and CDR2: KGHDR, SFDVKD. CDR3 in DNA: TGTGCCACCAGTGACCACTCTGGAAACACCATATATTTT. Translated, it gives CATSDHSGNTIYF.

The rearrangement links TRBV19 to TRBJ1-1; the D gene is possibly TRBD1 (5 bases). The V and J ends lost 5 bases and 3 bases respectively, with 16 bases between them. The CDR3 loop spans 15 amino acids. Germline CDR1 reads LNHDA; CDR2 reads SQIVND (reference sequence). The CDR3 nucleotides are TGTGCCAGTAGTCTCACTTCTGACAGCTACACTGAAGCTTTCTTT. Its protein product is CASSLTSDSYTEAFF.

This clone was observed once. The chain links TRBV10-3 to TRBJ2-4; 11 bases map to TRBD1. CDR1 and CDR2 (germline): ENHRY, SYGVKD. V shed 3 bases and J 8 bases; nucleotides not matched to a gene: 3. The CDR3 totals 14 residues. This CDR3 reads CAISEGQGADIQYF. The DNA of the CDR3 is TGTGCCATCAGTGAAGGACAGGGGGCGGACATTCAGTACTTC.

This clone was picked up one time. This rearrangement joins TRBV4-3 to TRBJ2-1, with 9 bases identical to TRBD1. Trimming cost V 8 bases and J 5 bases; bases outside gene matches: 4. The CDR3 covers 13 residues. Germline lookup yields CDR1 LGHNA and CDR2 YSLEER. The CDR3: CASAQGANNEQFF. The CDR3 region has the DNA TGCGCCAGCGCACAGGGGGCGAACAATGAGCAGTTCTTC.

J is TRBJ1-2 and V is TRBV9; D may be TRBD1 (5 bases). V dropped 0 bases and J dropped 6 bases, with 21 bases sitting between them. Germline V CDR1 and CDR2: SGDLS, YYNGEE. The CDR3 is 17 residues long. The CDR3 DNA reads as TGTGCCAGCAGCGTAGCTTTCCAGGGCGGGAGAACAAATGGCTACACCTTC. Its protein product is CASSVAFQGGRTNGYTF.

The chain employs TRBV10-3 and TRBJ1-1, with 12 positions matching TRBD1. V lost 8 bases to trimming and J lost 5 bases; unmatched junction nucleotides: 12. This CDR3 comprises 16 residues. Germline assignment: CDR1 ENHRY and CDR2 SYGVKD. The CDR3 is CAIGTGTGGAITEAFF. The DNA of the CDR3 is TGTGCCATCGGGACCGGGACAGGGGGCGCTATTACTGAAGCTTTCTTT.

The chain is built from TRBV24-1 and TRBJ2-3, with 13 bases that match TRBD2. J lost 0 bases, V lost 6 bases, and 11 bases had no gene match. Germline V lookup: CDR1 KGHDR, CDR2 SFDVKD. The CDR3 totals 19 residues. The CDR3 DNA is TGTGCCACCAGTACTAATCCGGGACTAGCGGGAACTAGCACAGATACGCAGTATTTT. Amino acids: CATSTNPGLAGTSTDTQYF.

This clone has only a few counts. The sample carries other DNA sequences with the same CDR3. The J gene is TRBJ2-7, the V gene TRBV19; 9 bases match TRBD2. V shed 3 bases, J shed 0 bases, and the junction held 3 bases outside the gene matches. CDR3 length: 15 residues. The germline V gene encodes CDR1 LNHDA and CDR2 SQIVND (reference sequence). Here the CDR3 reads CASSILAGRSYEQYF. As DNA, the CDR3 is TGTGCCAGTAGTATCCTAGCGGGACGCTCCTACGAGCAGTACTTC.

The chain uses TRBV29-1 and TRBJ2-5; 8 bases agree with TRBD1. This CDR3 region has 13 residues. The J segment lost 4 bases and the V segment lost 7 bases, leaving 8 bases of the junction unmatched. Germline V CDR1 and CDR2: SQVTM, ANQGSEA. The CDR3 bases are TGCAGCGCACCCCGAGGACAGGGAGAGACCCAGTACTTC. The encoded protein is CSAPRGQGETQYF.

The chain links TRBV6-5 to TRBJ1-2; tentative D call: TRBD1 (6 bases). From germline, CDR1 is MNHEY and CDR2 SVGAGI. The CDR3 has 16 residues. V was pared by 2 bases and J by 5 bases, with 18 bases between. The CDR3 bases are TGTGCCAGCAGTTACCTGTCGGGGGGCAAAATTTATGGCTACACCTTC. It is translated as CASSYLSGGKIYGYTF.

The chain uses TRBV10-3 and TRBJ2-3, with a weak D call TRBD2 (5 bases). The CDR3 extends over 12 amino acids. CDR1 and CDR2 from the germline V gene are ENHRY and SYGVKD. V lost 4 bases, J lost 9 bases, and 11 bases lay in between. CDR3 nucleotide sequence: TGTGCCATCAGTGTCAACGGGGAGACGCAGTATTTT. Protein: CAISVNGETQYF.

The V call is TRBV30, the J call TRBJ2-1, with TRBD2 identical over 12 bases. V lost 0 bases to trimming and J lost 7 bases; unmatched junction nucleotides: 10. The CDR3 runs to 17 residues. CDR1 is GTSNPN and CDR2 is SVGIG in the germline V gene (reference sequence). The CDR3 is CAWSVTMTSGSTNEQFF. As DNA, the CDR3 is TGTGCCTGGAGTGTAACGATGACTAGCGGGAGTACAAATGAGCAGTTCTTC.

The chain is built from TRBV3-1 (or the pseudogene TRBV3-2) and TRBJ2-3; D perhaps matches TRBD1 (6 bases). The ends were cut back, 4 bases at V and 8 bases at J, with 10 bases in the middle. Germline CDR1 is LGHDT and CDR2 is YNNKEL (reference sequence). The CDR3 has 12 residues. DNA of the CDR3: TGTGCCAGCAGCCCGGGACAATCTACGCAGTATTTT. Residues: CASSPGQSTQYF.

To note about this clone: The sample holds other DNA sequences that translate to the same CDR3. The V and J genes are TRBV9 and TRBJ1-6; D might be TRBD1 (5 bases). The germline V and J ends were trimmed by 0 bases and 8 bases, with 12 bases remaining between them. The germline V gene encodes CDR1 SGDLS and CDR2 YYNGEE. The CDR3 runs 15 residues. CDR3 sequence reads: CASSVDGDSYSPLHF. The CDR3 DNA is TGTGCCAGCAGCGTAGACGGGGACTCCTATTCACCCCTCCACTTT. Filled out from reference TRBV9 and TRBJ1-6, the complete variable domain reads DSGVTQTPKHLITATGQRVTLRCSPRSGDLSVYWYQQSLDQGLQFLIQYYNGEERAKGNILERFSAQQFPDLHSELNLSSLELGDSALYFCASSVDGDSYSPLHFGNGTRLTVT.

This clone was seen only once. The chain joins TRBV28 to TRBJ1-2, with TRBD1 identical over 7 bases. Germline V gives CDR1 MDHEN, CDR2 SYDVKM. Germline trimming cut 5 bases from V and 3 bases from J; bases unmatched to any gene: 12. The CDR3 has 16 residues. CDR3 coding DNA: TGTGCCAGCAGTCCAGGCGGAGGGGGCGCGCACTATGGCTACACCTTC. The encoded protein is CASSPGGGGAHYGYTF.

The rearrangement uses TRBV5-1 and TRBJ1-6; D is perhaps TRBD1 (5 bases). V gave up 3 bases and J gave up 5 bases, with 9 bases separating them. Germline V gene sequence: CDR1 SGHRS, CDR2 YFSETQ. This CDR3 comprises 14 residues. The CDR3 DNA reads as TGCGCCAGCAGCTACGGGGGGAATAATTCACCCCTCCACTTT. Encoded protein: CASSYGGNNSPLHF.

The chain combines TRBV2 with TRBJ1-3; TRBD1 agrees at 10 bases. Germline assignment: CDR1 SNHLY and CDR2 FYNNEI. This CDR3 contains 14 residues. The V gene end was trimmed by 5 bases and the J gene end by 7 bases; junction bases not matched to a gene: 5. The CDR3 coding sequence is TGTGCCAGCAGTAGGGACAGGGGAATTAACACCATATATTTT. It yields the protein CASSRDRGINTIYF. The complete variable domain, with remaining parts taken from reference TRBV2 and TRBJ1-3, reads EPEVTQTPSHQVTQMGQEVILRCVPISNHLYFYWYRQILGQKVEFLVSFYNNEISEKSEIFDDQFSVERPDGSNFTLKIRSTKLEDSAMYFCASSRDRGINTIYFGEGSWLTVV.